This T cell receptor beta chain was retrieved from a study of blood T cell repertoires in COVID-19. Overall study: PBMCs, B-cell-depleted T cells, or T cells were the source of the cDNA or gDNA that made up the material.

Cohort 3 recovered donors had two negative PCRs, clearance, or symptom resolution. The CDR3 has 14 residues. CDR1 and CDR2 from the germline V gene are SGDLS and YYNGEE. V was trimmed by 1 base and J by 7 bases, leaving 11 bases between them. Original processing methods: Cell counts per sample came from amplifying reference gene primers. The data were produced by immunoSEQ multiplex PCR, yet TCRdb's version contains in-frame clones alone and is incomplete. V, J and clone size are taken as reported in that table, and D and trimming were inferred from the DNA itself. The table lists some 310,000 clones, around nine tenths of them singletons.

Specimen: PBMCs or T cells enriched from blood (not recorded which). This TCR came from a woman aged 25 to 39 who had recovered from COVID-19. The genes are TRBV9 and TRBJ1-4; perhaps TRBD1 as D (6 bases). The DNA of the CDR3 is TGTGCCAGCAGCGTAACGTCAGGGGCTGAAAAACTGTTTTTT. Residues: CASSVTSGAEKLFF.